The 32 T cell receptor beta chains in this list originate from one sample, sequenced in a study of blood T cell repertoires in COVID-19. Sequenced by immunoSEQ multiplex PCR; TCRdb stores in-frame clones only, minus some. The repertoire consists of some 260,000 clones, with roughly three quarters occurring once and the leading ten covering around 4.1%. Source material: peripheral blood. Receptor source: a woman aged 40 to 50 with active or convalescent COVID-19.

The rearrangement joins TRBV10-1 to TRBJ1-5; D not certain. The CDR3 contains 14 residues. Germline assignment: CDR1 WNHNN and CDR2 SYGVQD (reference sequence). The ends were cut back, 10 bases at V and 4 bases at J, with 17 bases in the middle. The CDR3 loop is CATTQRPENQPQHF. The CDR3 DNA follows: TGCGCCACCACCCAGCGTCCGGAGAATCAGCCCCAGCATTTT.

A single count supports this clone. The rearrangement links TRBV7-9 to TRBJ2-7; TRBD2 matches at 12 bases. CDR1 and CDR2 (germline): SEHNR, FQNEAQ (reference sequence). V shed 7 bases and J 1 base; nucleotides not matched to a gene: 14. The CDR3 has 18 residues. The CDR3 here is CASTPLGLAGGRSYEQYF. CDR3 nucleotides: TGTGCCAGCACCCCCCTAGGGCTAGCGGGGGGGCGGTCCTACGAGCAGTACTTC.

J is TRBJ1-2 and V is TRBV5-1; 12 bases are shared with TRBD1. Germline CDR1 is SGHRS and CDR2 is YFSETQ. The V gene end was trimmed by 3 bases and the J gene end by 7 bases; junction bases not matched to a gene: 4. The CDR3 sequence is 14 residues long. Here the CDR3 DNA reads TGCGCCAGCAGCTCAGGGACAGGGGGCTTTGGCTACACCTTC. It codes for CASSSGTGGFGYTF.

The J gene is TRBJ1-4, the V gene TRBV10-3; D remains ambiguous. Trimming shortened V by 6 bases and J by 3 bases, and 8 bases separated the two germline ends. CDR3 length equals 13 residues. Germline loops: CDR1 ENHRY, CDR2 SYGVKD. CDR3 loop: CAIRSGANEKLFF. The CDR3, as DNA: TGTGCCATCAGATCGGGAGCTAATGAAAAACTGTTTTTT.

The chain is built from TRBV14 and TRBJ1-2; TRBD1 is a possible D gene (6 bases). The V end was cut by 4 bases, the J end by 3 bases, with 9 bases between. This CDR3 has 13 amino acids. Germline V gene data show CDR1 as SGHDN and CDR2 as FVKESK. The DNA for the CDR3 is TGTGCCAGCAGCCCAAACAGGGACTATGGCTACACCTTC. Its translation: CASSPNRDYGYTF. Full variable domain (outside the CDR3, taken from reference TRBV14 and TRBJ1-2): EAGVTQFPSHSVIEKGQTVTLRCDPISGHDNLYWYRRVMGKEIKFLLHFVKESKQDESGMPNNRFLAERTGGTYSTLKVQPAELEDSGVYFCASSPNRDYGYTFGSGTRLTVV.

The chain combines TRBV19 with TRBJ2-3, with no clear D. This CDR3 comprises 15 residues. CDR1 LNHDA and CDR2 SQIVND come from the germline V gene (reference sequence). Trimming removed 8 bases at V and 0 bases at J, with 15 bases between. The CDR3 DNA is TGTGCCAGTCGAACACATGATCCTAGCACAGATACGCAGTATTTT. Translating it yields CASRTHDPSTDTQYF.

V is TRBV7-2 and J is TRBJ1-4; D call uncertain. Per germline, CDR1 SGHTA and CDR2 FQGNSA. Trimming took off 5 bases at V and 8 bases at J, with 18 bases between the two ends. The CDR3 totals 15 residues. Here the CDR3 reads CASSPEAPISEKLFF. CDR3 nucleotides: TGTGCCAGCAGCCCCGAGGCGCCGATTTCCGAAAAACTGTTTTTT.

The CDR3 here is CASSRTVTSYEQYF. The CDR3 coding sequence is TGTGCCAGCAGTCGTACAGTGACCTCCTACGAGCAGTACTTC. V is TRBV7-2 and J is TRBJ2-7; no definite D call. CDR3 length equals 14 residues. The V end was cut by 6 bases, the J end by 0 bases, with 12 bases between. Germline V gives CDR1 SGHTA, CDR2 FQGNSA.

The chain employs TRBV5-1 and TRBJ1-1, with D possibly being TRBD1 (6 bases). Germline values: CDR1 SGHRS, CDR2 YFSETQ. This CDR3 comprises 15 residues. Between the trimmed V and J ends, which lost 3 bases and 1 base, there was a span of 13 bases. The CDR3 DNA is TGCGCCAGCAGCTCTCAACAGGGTCAGAACACTGAAGCTTTCTTT. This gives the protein CASSSQQGQNTEAFF.

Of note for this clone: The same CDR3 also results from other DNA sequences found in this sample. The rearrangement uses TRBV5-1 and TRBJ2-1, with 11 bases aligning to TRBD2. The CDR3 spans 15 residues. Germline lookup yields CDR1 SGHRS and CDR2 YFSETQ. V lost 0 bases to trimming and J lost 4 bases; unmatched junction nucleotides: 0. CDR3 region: CASSLASGGYNEQFF. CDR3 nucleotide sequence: TGCGCCAGCAGCTTGGCTAGCGGGGGGTACAATGAGCAGTTCTTC.

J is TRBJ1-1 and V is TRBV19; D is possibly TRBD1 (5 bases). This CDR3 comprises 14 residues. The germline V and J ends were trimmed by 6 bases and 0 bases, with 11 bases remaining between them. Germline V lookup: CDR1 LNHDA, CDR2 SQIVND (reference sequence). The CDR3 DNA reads TGTGCCAGTAGATGGGGGGTTATGAACACTGAAGCTTTCTTT. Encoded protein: CASRWGVMNTEAFF.

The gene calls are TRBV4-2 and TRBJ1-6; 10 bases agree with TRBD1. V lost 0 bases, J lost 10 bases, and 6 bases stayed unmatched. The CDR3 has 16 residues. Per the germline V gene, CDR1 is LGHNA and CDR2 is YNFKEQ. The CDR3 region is CASSQDRQGAGSPLHF. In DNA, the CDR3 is TGTGCCAGCAGCCAAGATCGACAGGGGGCAGGGTCACCCCTCCACTTT.

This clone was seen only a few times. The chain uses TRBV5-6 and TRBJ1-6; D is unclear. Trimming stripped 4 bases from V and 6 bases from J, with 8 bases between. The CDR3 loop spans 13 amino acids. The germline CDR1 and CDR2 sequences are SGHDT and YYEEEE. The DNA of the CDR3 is TGTGCCAGCAGCGTGAAGCTTAATTCACCCCTCCACTTT. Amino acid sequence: CASSVKLNSPLHF.

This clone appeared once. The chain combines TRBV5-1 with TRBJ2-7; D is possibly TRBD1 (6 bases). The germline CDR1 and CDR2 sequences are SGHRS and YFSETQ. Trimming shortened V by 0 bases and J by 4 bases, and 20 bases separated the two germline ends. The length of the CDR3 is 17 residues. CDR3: CASSLDAALRTAYEQYF. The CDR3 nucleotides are TGCGCCAGCAGCTTGGATGCCGCCCTCCGGACAGCTTACGAGCAGTACTTC.

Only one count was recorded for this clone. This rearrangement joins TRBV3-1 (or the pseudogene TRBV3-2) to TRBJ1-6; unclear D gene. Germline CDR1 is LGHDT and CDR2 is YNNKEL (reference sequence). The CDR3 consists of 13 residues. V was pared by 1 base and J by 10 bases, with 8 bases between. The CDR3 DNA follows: TGTGCCAGCAGCCAAGTTAGCTCATCACCCCTCCACTTT. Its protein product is CASSQVSSSPLHF.

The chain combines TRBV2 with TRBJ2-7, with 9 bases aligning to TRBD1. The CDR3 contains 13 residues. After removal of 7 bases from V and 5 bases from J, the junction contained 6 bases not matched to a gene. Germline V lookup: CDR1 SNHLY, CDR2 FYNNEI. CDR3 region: CASTTGGGNEQYF. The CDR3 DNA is TGTGCCAGCACGACAGGGGGAGGCAACGAGCAGTACTTC.

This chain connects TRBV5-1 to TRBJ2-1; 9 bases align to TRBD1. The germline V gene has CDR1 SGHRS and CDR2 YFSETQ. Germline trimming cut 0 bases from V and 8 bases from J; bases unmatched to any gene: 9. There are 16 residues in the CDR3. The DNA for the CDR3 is TGCGCCAGCAGCTTGGAGACAGGGGGAAGGGCCGATGAGCAGTTCTTC. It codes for CASSLETGGRADEQFF. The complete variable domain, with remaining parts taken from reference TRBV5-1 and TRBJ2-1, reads KAGVTQTPRYLIKTRGQQVTLSCSPISGHRSVSWYQQTPGQGLQFLFEYFSETQRNKGNFPGRFSGRQFSNSRSEMNVSTLELGDSALYLCASSLETGGRADEQFFGPGTRLTVL.

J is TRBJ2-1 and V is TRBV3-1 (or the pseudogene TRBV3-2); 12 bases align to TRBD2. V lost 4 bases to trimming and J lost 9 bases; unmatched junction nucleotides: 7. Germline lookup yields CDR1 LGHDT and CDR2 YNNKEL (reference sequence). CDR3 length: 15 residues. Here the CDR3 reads CASSLLAGGRSEQFF. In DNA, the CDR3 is TGTGCCAGCAGCCTGCTAGCGGGGGGGCGAAGTGAGCAGTTCTTC.

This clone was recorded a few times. The CDR3 sequence: CASSLAGNTEAFF. The CDR3 nucleotides are TGTGCCAGCAGCTTAGCGGGGAACACTGAAGCTTTCTTT. V is TRBV7-3 and J is TRBJ1-1, with D unresolved. Trimming pared 2 bases from V and 1 base from J, leaving 5 bases between. The CDR3 has 13 amino acids. Germline values: CDR1 SGHTA, CDR2 FQGTGA.

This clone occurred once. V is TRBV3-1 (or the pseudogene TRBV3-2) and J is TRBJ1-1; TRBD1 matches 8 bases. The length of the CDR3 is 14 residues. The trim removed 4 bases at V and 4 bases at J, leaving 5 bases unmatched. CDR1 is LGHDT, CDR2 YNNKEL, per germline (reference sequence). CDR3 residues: CASSLGDRGTEAFF. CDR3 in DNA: TGTGCCAGCAGCCTCGGAGACAGGGGCACTGAAGCTTTCTTT.

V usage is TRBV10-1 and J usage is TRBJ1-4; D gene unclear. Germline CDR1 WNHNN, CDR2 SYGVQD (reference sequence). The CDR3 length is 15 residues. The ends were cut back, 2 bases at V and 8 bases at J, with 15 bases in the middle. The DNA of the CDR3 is TGCGCCAGCAGTGAGCGGACCGCCGAGGGCGAAAAACTGTTTTTT. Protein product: CASSERTAEGEKLFF.

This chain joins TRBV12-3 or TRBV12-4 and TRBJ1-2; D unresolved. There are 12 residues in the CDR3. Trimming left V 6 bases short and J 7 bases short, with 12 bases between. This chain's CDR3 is CASRPSPGGYTF. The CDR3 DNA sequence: TGTGCCAGCAGACCGAGCCCCGGTGGCTACACCTTC.

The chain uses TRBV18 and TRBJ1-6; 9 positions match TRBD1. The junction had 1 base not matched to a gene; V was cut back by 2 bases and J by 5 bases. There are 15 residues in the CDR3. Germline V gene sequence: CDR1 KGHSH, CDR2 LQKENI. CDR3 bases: TGTGCCAGCTCACCAGGGACAGGGAATAATTCACCCCTCCACTTT. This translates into CASSPGTGNNSPLHF.

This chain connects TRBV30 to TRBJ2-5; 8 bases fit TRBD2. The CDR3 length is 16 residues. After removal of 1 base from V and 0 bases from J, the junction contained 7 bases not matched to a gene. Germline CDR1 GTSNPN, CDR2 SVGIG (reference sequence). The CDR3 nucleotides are TGTGCCTGGAGTGGACTAGCGTTAGGGTACCAAGAGACCCAGTACTTC. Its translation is CAWSGLALGYQETQYF.

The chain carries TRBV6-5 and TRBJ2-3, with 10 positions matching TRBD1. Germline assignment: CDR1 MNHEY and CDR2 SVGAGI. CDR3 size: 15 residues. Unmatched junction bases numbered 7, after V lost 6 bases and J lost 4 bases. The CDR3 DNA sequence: TGTGCCAGCAGGCCGGGACAGGGGATAGCAGATACGCAGTATTTT. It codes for CASRPGQGIADTQYF.

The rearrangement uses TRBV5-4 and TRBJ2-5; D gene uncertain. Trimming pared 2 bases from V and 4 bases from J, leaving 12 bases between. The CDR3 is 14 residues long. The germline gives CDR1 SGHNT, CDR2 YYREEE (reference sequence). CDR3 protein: CASSFDRVLETQYF. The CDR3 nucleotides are TGTGCCAGCAGCTTCGACCGGGTACTAGAGACCCAGTACTTC.

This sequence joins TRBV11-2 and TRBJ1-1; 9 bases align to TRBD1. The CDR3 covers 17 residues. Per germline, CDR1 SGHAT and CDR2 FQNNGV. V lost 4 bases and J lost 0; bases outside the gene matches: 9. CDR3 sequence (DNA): TGTGCCAGCAGCTCCACAGGGGGCGCGTGGATGAACACTGAAGCTTTCTTT. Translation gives CASSSTGGAWMNTEAFF. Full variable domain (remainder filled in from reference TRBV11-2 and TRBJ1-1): EAGVAQSPRYKIIEKRQSVAFWCNPISGHATLYWYQQILGQGPKLLIQFQNNGVVDDSQLPKDRFSAERLKGVDSTLKIQPAKLEDSAVYLCASSSTGGAWMNTEAFFGQGTRLTVV.

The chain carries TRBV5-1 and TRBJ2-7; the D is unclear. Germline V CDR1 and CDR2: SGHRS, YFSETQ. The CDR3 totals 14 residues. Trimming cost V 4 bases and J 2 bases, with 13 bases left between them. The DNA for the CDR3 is TGCGCCAGCAGCCCCGATTCGGGTCCCTACGAGCAGTACGTC. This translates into CASSPDSGPYEQYV.

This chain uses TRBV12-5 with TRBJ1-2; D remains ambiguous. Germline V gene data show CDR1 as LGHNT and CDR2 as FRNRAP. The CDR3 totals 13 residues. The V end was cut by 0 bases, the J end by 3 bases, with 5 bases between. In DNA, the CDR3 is TGTGCTAGTGGTTTGGTGCCAGACTATGGCTACACCTTC. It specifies CASGLVPDYGYTF.

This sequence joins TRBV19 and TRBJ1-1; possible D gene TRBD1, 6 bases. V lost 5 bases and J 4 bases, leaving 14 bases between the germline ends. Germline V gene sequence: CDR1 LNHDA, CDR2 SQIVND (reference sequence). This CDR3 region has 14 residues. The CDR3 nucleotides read TGTGCCAGTAGTCGGACAGAGGGTCTCACTGAAGCTTTCTTT. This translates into CASSRTEGLTEAFF.

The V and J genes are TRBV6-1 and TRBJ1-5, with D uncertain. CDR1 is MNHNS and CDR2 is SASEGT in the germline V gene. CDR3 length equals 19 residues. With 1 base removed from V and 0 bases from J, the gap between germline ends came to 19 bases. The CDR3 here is CASSEEAGLLKYSNQPQHF. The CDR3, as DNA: TGTGCCAGCAGTGAAGAGGCAGGACTGCTAAAATATAGCAATCAGCCCCAGCATTTT.

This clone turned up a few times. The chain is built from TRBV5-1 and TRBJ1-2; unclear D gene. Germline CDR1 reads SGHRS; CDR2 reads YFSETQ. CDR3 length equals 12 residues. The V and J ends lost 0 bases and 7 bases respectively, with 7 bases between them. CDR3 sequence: CASSLGEGGYTF. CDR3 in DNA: TGCGCCAGCAGCTTGGGGGAGGGTGGCTACACCTTC.